This is a list of T cell receptor beta chains from one sample in a study of cytomegalovirus exposure and HLA in healthy donors. Sequencing was performed with immunoSEQ multiplex PCR; in TCRdb, only in-frame clones are kept and a portion is missing. The table lists about 110,000 clones, 60% to 85% of them singletons. Sequenced sample: PBMCs. The receptor set was obtained from a female donor in good health and CMV-seropositive. CDR3s include the opening cysteine and the closing phenylalanine or tryptophan. The order of the fields is clone size, J gene, V gene, D gene, CDR3 DNA, CDR3 protein. D genes are given only for firm matches. The size field is filled for only some rows; it gives once, few, many or a size class.

few TRBJ1-1 TRBV2 . TGTGCCAGCAGTGTCTCGTACACTGAAGCTTTCTTT CASSVSYTEAFF
few TRBJ2-1 TRBV5-8 TRBD1 TGTGCCAGCAGCCACCTGGACAGGGCGGGTAGAAATGAGCAGTTCTTC CASSHLDRAGRNEQFF
. TRBJ1-2 TRBV5-4 . TGTGCCAGCAGCTTGGCGCAGGCTTATGGCTACACCTTC CASSLAQAYGYTF
. TRBJ1-5 TRBV2 TRBD1 TGTGCCAGCAGTGGGACAGGGGGGAGCAATCAGCCCCAGCATTTT CASSGTGGSNQPQHF
. TRBJ1-2 TRBV7-9 TRBD1 TGTGCCAGCAGCTTAGCCAGTGGGACAGTTTCATATGGCTACACCTTC CASSLASGTVSYGYTF
. TRBJ1-6 TRBV13 . TGTGCCAGCAGCTCCGGGGGGGAACCCCTCCACTTT CASSSGGEPLHF
once TRBJ2-1 TRBV7-3 TRBD2 TGTGCCAGCAGCTCTTCGGGACTAGCGGCCGCCAATGAGCAGTTCTTC CASSSSGLAAANEQFF
. TRBJ2-1 TRBV27 TRBD2 TGTGCCAGCACCCCTCGGGCTTCCGGACTAGCGGGAAGCAATGAGCAGTTCTTC CASTPRASGLAGSNEQFF
. TRBJ1-1 TRBV6-1 TRBD1 TGTGCCAGCAGTGCCCGGGACAGGGGGCGGATGAACACTGAAGCTTTCTTT CASSARDRGRMNTEAFF
. TRBJ1-2 TRBV29-1 . TGCAGCGGGGATAGGGGGGGGAACTATGGCTACACCTTC CSGDRGGNYGYTF
. TRBJ1-4 TRBV19 . TGTGCCAGTAGTGTAACAGGGACCGCAACTAATGAAAAACTGTTTTTT CASSVTGTATNEKLFF